This T cell receptor beta chain originates from a study of blood T cell repertoires in COVID-19. Across the whole study: Samples representing acute and convalescent COVID-19 were sourced from the United States, Italy and Spain. Nucleic acid was either cDNA or gDNA, and it came from T cells, B-cell-depleted T cells, or PBMCs.

The V end was cut by 4 bases, the J end by 0 bases, with 12 bases between. Germline V gene data show CDR1 as LGHNA and CDR2 as YNFKEQ. The CDR3 has 15 residues. TCRdb's table, derived via immunoSEQ multiplex PCR, lists solely in-frame clones and lacks some. The sample shows about 160,000 clones, 84% of them seen only once. The clonotype comes from a woman of 80 years or more with acute or convalescent COVID-19. The chain couples TRBV4-2 to TRBJ1-1, with a weak D call TRBD1 (5 bases). Material for sequencing was peripheral blood. CDR3 sequence: CASSRTLQVNTEAFF. The CDR3 DNA sequence: TGTGCCAGCAGCCGAACTTTACAGGTGAACACTGAAGCTTTCTTT.